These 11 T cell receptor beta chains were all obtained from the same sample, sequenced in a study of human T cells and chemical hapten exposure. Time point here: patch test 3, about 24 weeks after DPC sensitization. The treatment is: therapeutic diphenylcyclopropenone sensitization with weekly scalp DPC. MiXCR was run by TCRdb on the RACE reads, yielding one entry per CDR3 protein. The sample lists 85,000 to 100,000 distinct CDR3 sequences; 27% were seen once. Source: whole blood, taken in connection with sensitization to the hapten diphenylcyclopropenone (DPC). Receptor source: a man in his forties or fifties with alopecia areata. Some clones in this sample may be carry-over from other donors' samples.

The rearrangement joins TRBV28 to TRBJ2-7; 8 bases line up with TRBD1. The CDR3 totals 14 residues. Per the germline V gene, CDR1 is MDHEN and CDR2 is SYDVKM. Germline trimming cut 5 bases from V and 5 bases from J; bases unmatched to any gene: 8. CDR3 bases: TGTGCCAGCAGTCCCCAGGGGGCGCGGAACGAGCAGTACTTC. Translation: CASSPQGARNEQYF.

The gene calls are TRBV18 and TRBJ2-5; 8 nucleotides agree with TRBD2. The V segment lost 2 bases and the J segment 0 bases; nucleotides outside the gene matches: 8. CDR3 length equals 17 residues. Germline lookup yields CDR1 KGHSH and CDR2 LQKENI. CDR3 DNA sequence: TGTGCCAGCTCACCAGTAGCGGGGACTTCGTACCAAGAGACCCAGTACTTC. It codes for CASSPVAGTSYQETQYF.

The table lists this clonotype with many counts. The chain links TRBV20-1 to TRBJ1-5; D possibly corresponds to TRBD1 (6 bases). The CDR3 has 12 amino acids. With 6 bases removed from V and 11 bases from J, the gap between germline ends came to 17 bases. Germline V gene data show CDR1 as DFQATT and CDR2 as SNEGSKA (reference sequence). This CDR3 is CSAGRGSETQHF. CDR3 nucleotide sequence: TGCAGTGCCGGGAGGGGGAGCGAGACCCAGCATTTT.

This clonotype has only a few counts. The CDR3 bases are TGTGCCAGCAGTTACTACGGTCGGGGTCGCCGATACGAGGAGACCCAGTACTTC. It translates to CASSYYGRGRRYEETQYF. The chain couples TRBV6-6 to TRBJ2-5; perhaps TRBD2 as D (5 bases). V was trimmed by 1 base and J by 5 bases, leaving 23 bases between them. The germline V gene has CDR1 MNHNY and CDR2 SVGAGI (reference sequence). There are 18 residues in the CDR3.

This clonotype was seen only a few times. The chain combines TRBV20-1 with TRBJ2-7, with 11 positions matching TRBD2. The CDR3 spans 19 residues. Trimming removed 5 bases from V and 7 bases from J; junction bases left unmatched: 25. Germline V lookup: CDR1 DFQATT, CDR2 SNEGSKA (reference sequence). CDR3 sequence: CSAAPPHPGLAETVREQYF. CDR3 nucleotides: TGCAGTGCTGCCCCTCCGCACCCGGGACTAGCGGAGACCGTACGGGAGCAGTACTTC.

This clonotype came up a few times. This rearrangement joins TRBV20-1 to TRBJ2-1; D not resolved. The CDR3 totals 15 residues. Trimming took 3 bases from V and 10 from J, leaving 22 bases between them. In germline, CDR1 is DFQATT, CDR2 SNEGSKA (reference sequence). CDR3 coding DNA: TGCAGTGCTAGTGATGCTCCCCTACGGGCAAAAGAGCAGTTCTTC. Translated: CSASDAPLRAKEQFF.

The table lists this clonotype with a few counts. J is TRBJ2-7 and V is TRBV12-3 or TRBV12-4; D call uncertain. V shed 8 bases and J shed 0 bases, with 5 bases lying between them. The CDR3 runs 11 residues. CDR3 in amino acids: CASGSSYEQYF. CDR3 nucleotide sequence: TGTGCCAGCGGCAGCTCCTACGAGCAGTACTTC.

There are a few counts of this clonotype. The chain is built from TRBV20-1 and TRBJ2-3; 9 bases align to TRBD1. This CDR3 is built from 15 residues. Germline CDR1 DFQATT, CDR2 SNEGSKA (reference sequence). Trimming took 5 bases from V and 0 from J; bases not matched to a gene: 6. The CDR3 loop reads CSAARTGVSTDTQYF. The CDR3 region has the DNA TGCAGTGCTGCCCGGACAGGGGTCAGCACAGATACGCAGTATTTT.

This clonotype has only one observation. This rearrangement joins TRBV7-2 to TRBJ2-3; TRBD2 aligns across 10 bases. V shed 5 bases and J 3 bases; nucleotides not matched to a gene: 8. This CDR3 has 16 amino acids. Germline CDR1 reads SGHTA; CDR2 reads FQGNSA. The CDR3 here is CASSLKREGRTDTQYF. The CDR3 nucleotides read TGTGCCAGCAGCCTAAAGCGGGAGGGGAGGACAGATACGCAGTATTTT. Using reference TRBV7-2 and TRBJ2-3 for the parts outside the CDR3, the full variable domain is GAGVSQSPSNKVTEKGKDVELRCDPISGHTALYWYRQSLGQGLEFLIYFQGNSAPDKSGLPSDRFSAERTGGSVSTLTIQRTQQEDSAVYLCASSLKREGRTDTQYFGPGTRLTVL.

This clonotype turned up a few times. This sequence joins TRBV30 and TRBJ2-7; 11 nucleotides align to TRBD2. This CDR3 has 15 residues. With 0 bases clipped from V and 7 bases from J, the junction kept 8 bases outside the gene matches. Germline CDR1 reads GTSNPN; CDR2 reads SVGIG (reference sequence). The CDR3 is CAWSVRLTSGMEQYF. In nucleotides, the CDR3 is TGTGCCTGGAGTGTACGGTTGACTAGCGGGATGGAGCAGTACTTC.

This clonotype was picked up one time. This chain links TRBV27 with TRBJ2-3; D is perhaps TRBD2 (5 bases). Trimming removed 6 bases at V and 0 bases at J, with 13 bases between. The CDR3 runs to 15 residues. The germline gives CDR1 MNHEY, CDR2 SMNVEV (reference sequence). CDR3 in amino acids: CASRKTRASTDTQYF. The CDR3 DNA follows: TGTGCCAGCAGGAAAACTAGGGCTAGCACAGATACGCAGTATTTT.